This T cell receptor (beta chain) came from a study of blood T cell repertoires in COVID-19. Background on the study: Acute-phase and convalescent COVID-19 samples originated in the United States, Italy and Spain. The cDNA or gDNA used as material had been derived from T cells, B-cell-depleted T cells, or PBMCs.

CDR1 is SGHTA, CDR2 FQGTGA, per germline. This CDR3 has 14 amino acids. Repertoires were generated with immunoSEQ multiplex PCR, while TCRdb's copy carries only in-frame clones and drops some. The table has about 120,000 clones, approximately 70% seen once. With regard to this clone: The junction departs from germline at one end; a sequencing error may be responsible.

The chain joins TRBV7-3 to TRBJ2-2, with 7 bases lining up with TRBD2. The TCR was taken from a woman aged 55-75 years with acute or convalescent COVID-19. Sequencing used peripheral blood. The CDR3 reads CASSQLANTGELFF. The CDR3 bases are TGTGCCAGCAGCCAACTAGCGAATACCGGGGAGCTGTTTTTT.